This TCR beta chain was recorded in a study of OX40 agonist ivuxolimab in advanced cancers. Study context: Patients enrolled in dose escalation were diagnosed with hepatocellular carcinoma, melanoma, renal cell or head and neck cancer.

The CDR3 is 15 residues long. V lost 0 bases to trimming and J lost 0 bases; unmatched junction nucleotides: 1. The germline V gene encodes CDR1 MNHEY and CDR2 SMNVEV (reference sequence). Using immunoSEQ multiplex PCR, the repertoire was profiled, and TCRdb retains in-frame clones only, with some absent. The data contain 85,000 to 95,000 clones, more than 85% of them singletons. This clonotype was sampled from an adult with an advanced solid tumor such as melanoma, head and neck, liver or kidney cancer. The chain employs TRBV27 and TRBJ1-2; the match to TRBD1 covers 7 bases. Sequenced here: CD4+ or CD8+ T cells sorted from blood, sampled in a trial of the OX40 agonist ivuxolimab. The CDR3 region is CASSLSGGANYGYTF. The CDR3 DNA follows: TGTGCCAGCAGTTTATCAGGGGGCGCTAACTATGGCTACACCTTC.